This T cell receptor beta chain was identified in a study of T cell responses to AZD1222 COVID-19 vaccine. Study-level points and caveats: The repertoires were collected only after the peak T cell response. Just 6 or 7 AZD1222 recipients were seropositive at baseline.

Repertoires were generated with immunoSEQ multiplex PCR, while TCRdb's copy carries only in-frame clones and drops some. The table includes approximately 140,000 clones, more than 85% detected once. On this clone: Its antigen is as yet unknown.

Trimming removed 1 base from V and 6 bases from J, with 10 bases in between. Germline V lookup: CDR1 SGHDN, CDR2 FVKESK. This CDR3 is built from 13 residues. The sequence derives from an adult in good health. The genes are TRBV14 and TRBJ2-7; D remains unclear. The source material was peripheral blood, sampled on day 0 of AZD1222 vaccination. The CDR3 reads CASSQVEASEQYF. DNA of the CDR3: TGTGCCAGCAGCCAAGTGGAAGCGAGCGAGCAGTACTTC.